This T cell receptor (beta chain) was found in a study of control samples from healthy donors and cancer patients. CDR1 and CDR2 from the germline V gene are KGHSH and LQKENI. The CDR3 loop spans 14 amino acids. The V gene lost 2 bases and the J gene lost 2 bases, with 9 bases spanning the gap. Produced via immunoSEQ multiplex PCR; TCRdb's table is partial and in-frame only. Of 120,000 or so clones listed, about 90% are singletons. The source is a man between 18 and 35 years old in good health. V usage is TRBV18 and J usage is TRBJ2-5, with TRBD1 as a possible D gene (6 bases). Sequencing used blood. The CDR3 region has the DNA TGTGCCAGCTCACCAATGGGACATCAAGAGACCCAGTACTTC. Amino acids: CASSPMGHQETQYF.